The 14 T cell receptor beta chains listed next were all sequenced from one sample in a study of regulatory T cells in long-lasting Graves disease. Arm-PCR with iRepertoire HTBI primers amplified the CDR3 regions for these TCR beta libraries. TCRdb called the multiplex PCR reads again in MiXCR, with one record for every CDR3 protein. Of approximately 400,000 distinct CDR3 sequences listed, 23% are singletons. Time point specified: persistent/refractory GD, antithyroid drugs over 5 years with positive TRAb. Researchers made the TCR library from RNA that was extracted from PBMCs. The source material was peripheral blood mononuclear cells (PBMCs), sampled when the disease was refractory, from a patient treated with antithyroid drugs. The receptors were gathered from a female donor with Graves disease.

The chain carries TRBV19 and TRBJ2-7, with 9 bases aligning to TRBD1. The germline V gene has CDR1 LNHDA and CDR2 SQIVND (reference sequence). The V and J ends lost 3 bases and 7 bases, in that order; junction bases with no gene match: 16. The CDR3 is 17 amino acids. CDR3 loop: CASSIPPDGTGIIEQYF. CDR3 sequence (DNA): TGTGCCAGTAGTATTCCACCAGACGGGACAGGGATCATAGAGCAGTACTTC.

The chain couples TRBV2 to TRBJ2-7, with 7 bases matching TRBD2. Trimming at V came to 6 bases and at J to 4 bases, leaving 12 bases not matched to a gene. The germline gives CDR1 SNHLY, CDR2 FYNNEI. The CDR3 is made up of 15 amino acids. The chain's CDR3 is CASSAWEGAGYEQYF. The CDR3 bases are TGTGCCAGCAGCGCCTGGGAGGGAGCTGGTTACGAGCAGTACTTC.

V and J are TRBV29-1 and TRBJ2-6; 13 nucleotides match TRBD2. The ends lost 4 bases at V and 2 bases at J; junction bases unmatched: 5. This CDR3 contains 17 residues. CDR1 is SQVTM, CDR2 ANQGSEA, per germline. CDR3: CSVVLAGGPTGANVLTF. The CDR3 nucleotides are TGCAGCGTTGTACTAGCGGGAGGGCCCACTGGGGCCAACGTCCTGACTTTC.

This chain uses TRBV7-9 with TRBJ2-7; 10 bases are a match to TRBD1. Trimming took 5 bases from V and 4 from J; bases not matched to a gene: 5. Germline lookup yields CDR1 SEHNR and CDR2 FQNEAQ (reference sequence). The CDR3 has 14 residues. This CDR3 is CASSQGDRGYEQYF. As DNA, the CDR3 is TGTGCCAGCAGCCAGGGGGACAGGGGTTACGAGCAGTACTTC.

V is TRBV12-3 or TRBV12-4 and J is TRBJ2-5; 8 positions match TRBD1. The CDR3 runs 16 residues. Losses at the gene ends were 4 bases for V and 4 bases for J; bases not matched to a gene: 11. The CDR3, as DNA: TGTGCCAGCAGTTCGACCGAGGCAGGGGGCATAGAGACCCAGTACTTC. This codes for CASSSTEAGGIETQYF.

The V call is TRBV5-4, the J call TRBJ2-7, with D hard to call. V shed 4 bases and J shed 0 bases, with 14 bases lying between them. CDR3 length: 15 residues. The germline V gene has CDR1 SGHNT and CDR2 YYREEE (reference sequence). The CDR3 spells CASSPPPGRSYEQYF. DNA of the CDR3: TGTGCCAGCAGCCCTCCCCCGGGCCGCTCCTACGAGCAGTACTTC.

This clonotype came up many times. The chain is built from TRBV24-1 and TRBJ2-6; a possible D gene is TRBD2 (6 bases). V lost 9 bases to trimming and J lost 0 bases, with 8 bases between them. Germline loops: CDR1 KGHDR, CDR2 SFDVKD. The CDR3 totals 14 residues. CDR3 protein: CATGGDSGANVLTF. The CDR3 coding sequence is TGTGCCACCGGCGGGGACTCTGGGGCCAACGTCCTGACTTTC.

This clonotype was seen only a few times. J is TRBJ1-4 and V is TRBV29-1; D gene uncertain. Trimming shortened V by 2 bases and J by 7 bases, and 8 bases separated the two germline ends. The CDR3 has 12 residues. The germline V gene has CDR1 SQVTM and CDR2 ANQGSEA. The CDR3 sequence: CSVELRGEKLFF. The DNA for the CDR3 is TGCAGCGTTGAACTCCGAGGTGAAAAACTGTTTTTT.

The chain has TRBV7-2 and TRBJ2-7; TRBD2 agrees at 9 bases. V lost 6 bases, J lost 3 bases, and 9 bases stayed unmatched. CDR1 is SGHTA, CDR2 FQGNSA, per germline. CDR3 size: 15 residues. CDR3 in amino acids: CASSREAGGGYEQYF. CDR3 DNA: TGTGCCAGCAGTCGTGAGGCGGGGGGGGGCTACGAGCAGTACTTC.

As for this clonotype: A much larger clone differs by one base, so this may be a read error. The chain recombines TRBV6-9 with TRBJ1-1; 8 nucleotides agree with TRBD1. In germline, CDR1 is MNHGY, CDR2 SVAAGI. The CDR3 runs 17 residues. The CDR3 loop reads CASSYPTDRGLDTQAFF. CDR3 DNA sequence: TGTGCCAGCAGTTACCCGACCGACAGGGGCCTCGACACTCAAGCTTTCTTT.

Only one count was recorded for this clonotype. The chain links TRBV10-3 to TRBJ2-6; TRBD1 matches at 7 bases. This CDR3 contains 16 residues. V shed 8 bases, J shed 3 bases, and the junction held 10 bases outside the gene matches. Germline V gene data show CDR1 as ENHRY and CDR2 as SYGVKD. The CDR3 sequence: CAIGTPTGNGANVLTF. As DNA, the CDR3 is TGTGCCATCGGAACTCCGACAGGGAATGGGGCCAACGTCCTGACTTTC.

This clonotype appeared many times. This rearrangement joins TRBV27 to TRBJ2-7; 7 bases line up with TRBD1. V was pared by 1 base and J by 0 bases, with 3 bases of the junction left unmatched. This CDR3 has 15 residues. Germline V gene lookup returns CDR1 MNHEY and CDR2 SMNVEV (reference sequence). CDR3 bases: TGTGCCAGCAGTTTATTCGGACAGGACTCCTACGAGCAGTACTTC. It is translated as CASSLFGQDSYEQYF.

This clonotype appeared many times. J is TRBJ1-3 and V is TRBV2, with D tentatively TRBD1 (5 bases). The ends were cut back, 4 bases at V and 3 bases at J, with 13 bases in the middle. Per the germline V gene, CDR1 is SNHLY and CDR2 is FYNNEI. The length of the CDR3 is 15 residues. CDR3 DNA sequence: TGTGCCAGCAGTGCAGCCAGGGTATATGGAAACACCATATATTTT. Translated, it gives CASSAARVYGNTIYF.

Details on this clonotype: This may be a read error: a much more frequent sequence differs by one nucleotide. This chain joins TRBV2 and TRBJ1-4; tentative D call: TRBD1 (5 bases). In germline, CDR1 is SNHLY, CDR2 FYNNEI. The CDR3 extends over 15 amino acids. The CDR3 loop is CASSLGARANEELFF. The CDR3 DNA reads TGTGCCAGCAGCCTCGGGGCCAGGGCGAATGAAGAACTGTTTTTT.